Presented here are 26 T cell receptor beta chains from one specimen sequenced in a study of blood T cell repertoires in COVID-19. The repertoire was sequenced with immunoSEQ multiplex PCR; TCRdb's copy has only in-frame clones and lacks some. This repertoire shows roughly 100,000 clones, more than 80% found once; its top ten account for about 30%. Sequencing was done on a sample of peripheral blood. The receptors were gathered from a woman of 80 years or more with acute or convalescent COVID-19.

V is TRBV28 and J is TRBJ1-3, with no clear D. The length of the CDR3 is 14 residues. With 6 bases removed from V and 0 bases from J, the gap between germline ends came to 9 bases. Germline CDR1 reads MDHEN; CDR2 reads SYDVKM. CDR3: CASRTLSSGNTIYF. The CDR3, as DNA: TGTGCCAGCAGGACACTGAGCTCTGGAAACACCATATATTTT. Filled out from reference TRBV28 and TRBJ1-3, the complete variable domain reads DVKVTQSSRYLVKRTGEKVFLECVQDMDHENMFWYRQDPGLGLRLIYFSYDVKMKEKGDIPEGYSVSREKKERFSLILESASTNQTSMYLCASRTLSSGNTIYFGEGSWLTVV.

The rearrangement joins TRBV24-1 to TRBJ2-2; D is ambiguous. The germline CDR1 and CDR2 sequences are KGHDR and SFDVKD. The length of the CDR3 is 14 residues. V dropped 9 bases and J dropped 0 bases, with 10 bases sitting between them. CDR3 nucleotide sequence: TGTGCCACCTCTTCGGAGCCGAACACCGGGGAGCTGTTTTTT. This gives the protein CATSSEPNTGELFF.

The genes are TRBV11-2 and TRBJ2-3; D gene ambiguous. Germline V lookup: CDR1 SGHAT, CDR2 FQNNGV. This CDR3 contains 12 residues. V gave up 2 bases and J gave up 2 bases, with 2 bases separating them. CDR3 coding DNA: TGTGCCAGCAGCTTATACACAGATACGCAGTATTTT. It is translated as CASSLYTDTQYF.

This sequence joins TRBV30 and TRBJ2-1; weak D call: TRBD2 (6 bases). CDR3 size: 14 residues. CDR1 and CDR2 from the germline V gene are GTSNPN and SVGIG (reference sequence). The V end was cut by 8 bases, the J end by 8 bases, with 22 bases between. CDR3 sequence reads: CAATSGLAEDEQFF. Here the CDR3 DNA reads TGTGCCGCTACGTCGGGACTGGCTGAGGATGAGCAGTTCTTC.

This chain uses TRBV5-4 with TRBJ2-5; 7 bases agree with TRBD1. The CDR3 covers 13 residues. The germline V gene encodes CDR1 SGHNT and CDR2 YYREEE (reference sequence). Unmatched junction bases numbered 4, after V lost 7 bases and J lost 1 base. CDR3 coding DNA: TGTGCCAGCCAAGGGGGCCTCCAAGAGACCCAGTACTTC. The encoded protein is CASQGGLQETQYF.

This clone was recorded a few times. The CDR3 protein is CAWSVRQGDGYTF. The CDR3 DNA reads TGTGCCTGGAGTGTGAGGCAGGGGGATGGCTACACCTTC. The V and J genes are TRBV30 and TRBJ1-2; 7 bases line up with TRBD1. The ends lost 0 bases at V and 6 bases at J; junction bases unmatched: 4. The CDR3 sequence is 13 residues long. Germline CDR1 is GTSNPN and CDR2 is SVGIG (reference sequence).

V gene TRBV5-6 combines with J gene TRBJ2-3; TRBD1 agrees at 7 bases. This CDR3 is 16 amino acids long. CDR1 and CDR2 from the germline V gene are SGHDT and YYEEEE. J gave up 0 bases and V 0 bases, and 4 bases lay outside the gene matches. The CDR3 reads CASSLVDRLSTDTQYF. The CDR3 bases are TGTGCCAGCAGCTTGGTGGACAGGCTAAGCACAGATACGCAGTATTTT. Looking up the rest from reference TRBV5-6 and TRBJ2-3 gives the full variable domain: DAGVTQSPTHLIKTRGQQVTLRCSPKSGHDTVSWYQQALGQGPQFIFQYYEEEERQRGNFPDRFSGHQFPNYSSELNVNALLLGDSALYLCASSLVDRLSTDTQYFGPGTRLTVL.

The chain is built from TRBV24-1 and TRBJ2-1; no clear D. The germline V gene has CDR1 KGHDR and CDR2 SFDVKD. This CDR3 comprises 14 residues. V dropped 5 bases and J dropped 9 bases, with 16 bases sitting between them. The CDR3: CATSGGTFDVEQFF. The CDR3 DNA reads as TGTGCCACCAGTGGAGGCACGTTCGACGTTGAGCAGTTCTTC.

In nucleotides, the CDR3 is TGTGCCAGCGGGTGGGCAGACACAGATACGCAGTATTTT. Its translation: CASGWADTDTQYF. The V and J genes are TRBV28 and TRBJ2-3; D unclear. Trimming stripped 8 bases from V and 2 bases from J, with 11 bases between. The germline V gene has CDR1 MDHEN and CDR2 SYDVKM. CDR3 length equals 13 residues.

This chain links TRBV2 with TRBJ1-3; no firm D call. The CDR3 extends over 16 amino acids. Trimming took off 7 bases at V and 1 base at J, with 17 bases between the two ends. The germline V gene has CDR1 SNHLY and CDR2 FYNNEI. This CDR3 is CASIMGGSGSGNTIYF. As DNA, the CDR3 is TGTGCCAGCATTATGGGAGGTTCGGGGTCTGGAAACACCATATATTTT.

The chain couples TRBV7-8 to TRBJ2-7, with 7 bases fitting TRBD2. V trimming: 3 bases; J trimming: 1 base; junction bases outside the gene matches: 6. Germline values: CDR1 SGHVS, CDR2 FQNEAQ. CDR3 length: 15 residues. CDR3 DNA: TGTGCCAGCAGCTTGATGACGGGGGGATCCTACGAGCAGTACTTC. Translation gives CASSLMTGGSYEQYF.

The V gene is TRBV21-1, the J gene TRBJ1-1. TRBV21-1 is assigned pseudogene status. This CDR3 is built from 12 residues. In nucleotides, the CDR3 is TGTGCCAGCAGCCGACTTGGGACTGAAGCTTTCTTT. Its protein product is CASSRLGTEAFF.

The CDR3 loop is CASSLGQGAVEQYF. The CDR3 DNA reads as TGTGCCAGCAGCCTCGGACAGGGGGCCGTCGAGCAGTACTTC. V is TRBV27 and J is TRBJ2-7; 11 nucleotides align to TRBD1. The V gene's germline CDR1 is MNHEY and CDR2 SMNVEV (reference sequence). V lost 6 bases and J lost 6; bases outside the gene matches: 7. The CDR3 is 14 amino acids.

V usage is TRBV14 and J usage is TRBJ1-2; 8 bases align to TRBD1. The V gene's germline CDR1 is SGHDN and CDR2 FVKESK. This CDR3 has 15 residues. V was pared by 4 bases and J by 3 bases, with 7 bases of the junction left unmatched. CDR3 amino acids: CASSPYRGSDYGYTF. CDR3 bases: TGTGCCAGCAGCCCATACAGGGGGTCTGACTATGGCTACACCTTC.

For the CDR3, the DNA is TGTGCCAGCAGCCCGGGACAGGGTAACGAGCAGTACTTC. As protein: CASSPGQGNEQYF. V and J are TRBV3-1 (or the pseudogene TRBV3-2) and TRBJ2-7; 9 nucleotides line up with TRBD1. CDR3 length equals 13 residues. Germline assignment: CDR1 LGHDT and CDR2 YNNKEL (reference sequence). The V segment lost 4 bases and the J segment 5 bases; nucleotides outside the gene matches: 3.

The chain links TRBV5-1 to TRBJ1-3, with TRBD1 as a possible D gene (6 bases). Trimming pared 3 bases from V and 3 bases from J, leaving 10 bases between. The CDR3 covers 14 residues. Germline lookup yields CDR1 SGHRS and CDR2 YFSETQ. The CDR3 DNA reads TGCGCCAGCAGCTCGCAGGGGCTTGGAAACACCATATATTTT. It encodes CASSSQGLGNTIYF. The variable domain in full, completed from reference TRBV5-1 and TRBJ1-3, reads KAGVTQTPRYLIKTRGQQVTLSCSPISGHRSVSWYQQTPGQGLQFLFEYFSETQRNKGNFPGRFSGRQFSNSRSEMNVSTLELGDSALYLCASSSQGLGNTIYFGEGSWLTVV.

The chain joins TRBV5-8 to TRBJ1-5; TRBD1 agrees at 8 bases. V was pared by 4 bases and J by 0 bases, with 6 bases of the junction left unmatched. This CDR3 is 16 amino acids long. Germline lookup yields CDR1 SGHTS and CDR2 YDEGEE. For the CDR3, the DNA is TGTGCCAGCAGCCCCCGGCAGGGGGCTAGCAATCAGCCCCAGCATTTT. Amino acids: CASSPRQGASNQPQHF.

This clone was counted once. V gene TRBV27 combines with J gene TRBJ1-2, with 7 bases fitting TRBD1. Germline V gene data show CDR1 as MNHEY and CDR2 as SMNVEV (reference sequence). The CDR3 totals 12 residues. The trim removed 6 bases at V and 6 bases at J, leaving 4 bases unmatched. As DNA, the CDR3 is TGTGCCAGCAGGACAGGGAGTGATGGCTACACCTTC. Translating gives CASRTGSDGYTF.

The rearrangement links TRBV18 to TRBJ1-1; D unresolved. The V end lost 0 bases, the J end lost 13 bases, and 15 bases lay between the germline ends. The CDR3 is 13 amino acids. Germline V CDR1 and CDR2: KGHSH, LQKENI. As DNA, the CDR3 is TGTGCCAGCTCACCACCGATGGCAGTAAGTTTTTTCTTT. Translating gives CASSPPMAVSFFF.

V usage is TRBV2 and J usage is TRBJ1-6, with D possibly matching TRBD1 (5 bases). The length of the CDR3 is 17 residues. The V end lost 4 bases, the J end lost 5 bases, and 18 bases lay between the germline ends. The V gene's germline CDR1 is SNHLY and CDR2 FYNNEI. For the CDR3, the DNA is TGTGCCAGCAGTGCGGGAAGGAGGGGAGGCAATAATTCACCCCTCCACTTT. It encodes CASSAGRRGGNNSPLHF.

The chain has TRBV3-1 (or the pseudogene TRBV3-2) and TRBJ2-7, with 7 bases fitting TRBD1. The CDR3 is 15 residues long. The trim removed 1 base at V and 0 bases at J, leaving 3 bases unmatched. Germline V CDR1 and CDR2: LGHDT, YNNKEL (reference sequence). The CDR3 nucleotides read TGTGCCAGCAGCCAAGTTTCAGGGGGCTCCTACGAGCAGTACTTC. Its translation is CASSQVSGGSYEQYF.

The chain uses TRBV2 and TRBJ2-7; the match to TRBD1 covers 9 bases. Germline values: CDR1 SNHLY, CDR2 FYNNEI. The J segment lost 4 bases and the V segment lost 3 bases, leaving 4 bases of the junction unmatched. This CDR3 region has 14 residues. The CDR3 nucleotides are TGTGCCAGCAGTGAGATACAGGGGGCATACGAGCAGTACTTC. This gives the protein CASSEIQGAYEQYF.

This chain links TRBV30 with TRBJ1-5, with a tentative D call TRBD1 (6 bases). Trimming pared 0 bases from V and 1 base from J, leaving 13 bases between. Germline CDR1 and CDR2: GTSNPN and SVGIG (reference sequence). This CDR3 region has 16 residues. The CDR3 loop reads CAWSVRGALSNQPQHF. In nucleotides, the CDR3 is TGTGCCTGGAGTGTACGGGGGGCGCTGAGCAATCAGCCCCAGCATTTT.

This clone is a singleton in its sample. The CDR3 reads CASRAQGNTEAFF. In DNA form, the CDR3 reads TGTGCCAGCAGGGCTCAGGGGAACACTGAAGCTTTCTTT. V gene TRBV6-6 combines with J gene TRBJ1-1; a weak D match, TRBD1 (5 bases). Looked up from germline, CDR1 is MNHNY and CDR2 is SVGAGI (reference sequence). V lost 6 bases and J 1 base, leaving 9 bases between the germline ends. This CDR3 contains 13 residues.

CDR3 nucleotide sequence: TGTGCCAGCAGTTTATACGGACAGCCCTACGAGCAGTACTTC. Translated: CASSLYGQPYEQYF. This sequence joins TRBV27 and TRBJ2-7; possibly TRBD1 for D (6 bases). V gave up 1 base and J gave up 2 bases, with 9 bases separating them. Germline CDR1 and CDR2: MNHEY and SMNVEV (reference sequence). The CDR3 has 14 amino acids.

The rearrangement joins TRBV18 to TRBJ1-6; TRBD1 matches 7 bases. The CDR3 extends over 16 amino acids. From germline, CDR1 is KGHSH and CDR2 LQKENI. The ends lost 4 bases at V and 6 bases at J; junction bases unmatched: 9. CDR3 DNA: TGTGCCAGCTCACTAGGGTGGGACAGAAGTAATTCACCCCTCCACTTT. The encoded protein is CASSLGWDRSNSPLHF.